These 32 T cell receptor beta chains originate from one sample sequenced in a study of blood T cells in healthy people across ages. A J-beta primer mix and a sample-barcoded 5' primer were used in a second PCR of roughly 6 to 11 cycles. In TCRdb, the 5' RACE reads were re-called with MiXCR into one record per CDR3 protein. This sample has over 1.5 million distinct CDR3 sequences; 49% occur once, and the top ten carry around 2.1%. Sequenced sample: blood. These receptors all stem from a woman aged 40 to 55 in good health.

The chain links TRBV7-2 to TRBJ2-4, with TRBD2 identical over 13 bases. The CDR3 sequence is 15 residues long. V trimming: 5 bases; J trimming: 6 bases; junction bases outside the gene matches: 4. Germline CDR1 and CDR2: SGHTA and FQGNSA. In nucleotides, the CDR3 is TGTGCCAGCAGCCAACTAGCGGGGGGGATAAACATTCAGTACTTC. Protein: CASSQLAGGINIQYF.

This clonotype turned up a few times. DNA of the CDR3: TGTGCCAGCAGTTCCCCCTCGGGCGGCCACACAGATACGCAGTATTTT. It encodes CASSSPSGGHTDTQYF. The rearrangement links TRBV12-3 or TRBV12-4 to TRBJ2-3; D is ambiguous. The CDR3 runs to 16 residues. V gave up 4 bases and J gave up 2 bases, with 16 bases separating them.

The gene calls are TRBV10-3 and TRBJ2-4; D is unresolved. The closer fit of TRBJ2-5 to the DNA end suggests the J call may be wrong. Germline V gives CDR1 ENHRY, CDR2 SYGVKD. This CDR3 has 10 residues. CDR3 in amino acids: CAIGRETQYF. The CDR3 DNA reads TGTGCCATAGGGCGAGAGACCCAGTACTTC.

For this clonotype: The junction differs from germline at one of its ends, possibly a read error. The V gene is TRBV3-1, the J gene TRBJ1-4; D is ambiguous. Germline V CDR1 and CDR2: LGHDT, YNNKEL (reference sequence). The CDR3 consists of 13 residues. The CDR3 is CASTQDPNEKLFF. In nucleotides, the CDR3 is TGTGCCAGCACCCAAGATCCAAATGAAAAACTGTTTTTT.

This clonotype was picked up a small number of times. V gene TRBV13 combines with J gene TRBJ1-2, with 7 bases aligning to TRBD1. The CDR3 is made up of 15 amino acids. Germline V CDR1 and CDR2: PRHDT, FYEKMQ (reference sequence). With 0 bases clipped from V and 7 bases from J, the junction kept 8 bases outside the gene matches. The CDR3 DNA reads as TGTGCCAGCAGCTTAGGCGAGCCAGGGGGGTTTGGCTACACCTTC. Translation gives CASSLGEPGGFGYTF. The variable domain in full, completed from reference TRBV13 and TRBJ1-2, reads AAGVIQSPRHLIKEKRETATLKCYPIPRHDTVYWYQQGPGQDPQFLISFYEKMQSDKGSIPDRFSAQQFSDYHSELNMSSLELGDSALYFCASSLGEPGGFGYTFGSGTRLTVV.

The chain uses TRBV29-1 and TRBJ2-1; the D call may be TRBD1 or TRBD2 (6 bases each). Germline V gives CDR1 SQVTM, CDR2 ANQGSEA. The CDR3 contains 16 residues. V was clipped by 3 bases and J by 6 bases, with 21 bases between them. CDR3 sequence (DNA): TGCAGCGTTGATGGGCACAGAGGGGGGATTCGCAATGAGCAGTTCTTC. Translated: CSVDGHRGGIRNEQFF.

About this clonotype itself: Mismatch with germline at one junction end may stem from a read error. The genes are TRBV20-1 and TRBJ1-2; tentatively, D is TRBD1 (6 bases). Germline V gives CDR1 DFQATT, CDR2 SNEGSKA (reference sequence). The CDR3 is 16 amino acids. Here the CDR3 reads CSANDLRGDTKYGYTF. DNA for the CDR3: TGCAGTGCTAACGACCTAAGGGGGGACACTAAGTATGGCTACACCTTC.

The rearrangement joins TRBV11-1 to TRBJ2-7; maybe TRBD2 (6 bases). The V end lost 1 base, the J end lost 3 bases, and 13 bases lay between the germline ends. The CDR3 is 15 residues long. The germline V gene encodes CDR1 SGHAT and CDR2 FQDESV (reference sequence). The CDR3 DNA reads TGTGCCAGCAGCTTAGGCGGGGCCTTTATCTACGAGCAGTACTTC. Translation: CASSLGGAFIYEQYF.

In this sample, this clonotype turned up once. J is TRBJ2-3 and V is TRBV15; TRBD2 aligns across 7 bases. The CDR3 extends over 12 amino acids. Germline CDR1 is LNHNV and CDR2 is YYDKDF (reference sequence). V trimming: 8 bases; J trimming: 6 bases; junction bases outside the gene matches: 5. The CDR3 sequence: CATGEGFDTQYF. As DNA, the CDR3 is TGTGCCACCGGGGAGGGGTTTGATACGCAGTATTTT.

This clonotype was counted ten times or more. The chain recombines TRBV2 with TRBJ2-5, with 7 bases matching TRBD1. Germline values: CDR1 SNHLY, CDR2 FYNNEI. With 6 bases clipped from V and 2 bases from J, the junction kept 3 bases outside the gene matches. The CDR3 is 13 amino acids. The CDR3 region is CASSEGQQETQYF. The DNA for the CDR3 is TGTGCCAGCAGCGAGGGACAGCAAGAGACCCAGTACTTC.

CDR3 protein: CASSQDGGTSGYYEQYF. Written as DNA, the CDR3 is TGCGCCAGCAGCCAAGATGGTGGGACTAGCGGATACTACGAGCAGTACTTC. V and J are TRBV4-3 and TRBJ2-5; TRBD2 matches 11 bases. The J call may not be correct, given that the DNA end is closer to TRBJ2-7. CDR1 and CDR2 (germline): LGHNA, YSLEER. This CDR3 spans 17 amino acids.

The chain recombines TRBV6-2 or TRBV6-3 with TRBJ1-4, with TRBD1 matching over 8 bases. Germline V gene data show CDR1 as MNHEY and CDR2 as SVGEGT. J lost 3 bases, V lost 2 bases, and 2 bases had no gene match. This CDR3 has 15 residues. This CDR3 reads CASSYQGAANEKLFF. DNA for the CDR3: TGTGCCAGCAGTTACCAGGGGGCAGCTAATGAAAAACTGTTTTTT.

Comment on this clonotype: One junction end does not reproduce the germline sequence, and a read error may be involved. The chain links TRBV29-1 to TRBJ1-1; 9 bases fit TRBD1. This CDR3 has 15 residues. Germline loops: CDR1 SQVTM, CDR2 ANQGSEA. CDR3 DNA: TGCAGCGTCGAAGTCGGACAGGGGATGAACACTGAAGCTTTCTTT. This encodes CSVEVGQGMNTEAFF.

This clonotype has a handful of counts. This rearrangement joins TRBV12-3 or TRBV12-4 to TRBJ1-1; 10 nucleotides line up with TRBD1. J was trimmed by 0 bases and V by 5 bases; bases with no gene match: 9. The CDR3 has 17 amino acids. For the CDR3, the DNA is TGTGCCAGCAGTCGGGACAGGGGTAGGACCCTGAACACTGAAGCTTTCTTT. This sequence encodes CASSRDRGRTLNTEAFF.

CDR3 sequence reads: CASSHLASDEQFF. CDR3 sequence (DNA): TGTGCCAGCAGCCACCTGGCTAGTGATGAGCAGTTCTTC. The J gene is TRBJ2-1, the V gene TRBV11-3; D is ambiguous. This CDR3 has 13 amino acids. Germline loops: CDR1 SGHNT, CDR2 YENEEA. Trimming cost V 5 bases and J 8 bases, with 13 bases left between them.

The chain uses TRBV5-1 and TRBJ2-1; tentative D call: TRBD1 (6 bases). The J call is uncertain, as TRBJ2-7 better fits the DNA end. Germline V gene sequence: CDR1 SGHRS, CDR2 YFSETQ. There are 15 residues in the CDR3. CDR3 protein: CASRPQGSSYNEQYF. CDR3 bases: TGCGCCAGCAGGCCCCAGGGGAGCTCCTACAATGAGCAGTACTTC.

V is TRBV29-1 and J is TRBJ2-7, with D perhaps matching TRBD1 (5 bases). The CDR3 covers 14 residues. The germline CDR1 and CDR2 sequences are SQVTM and ANQGSEA. Trimming took 4 bases from V and 0 from J, leaving 13 bases between them. The CDR3 nucleotides are TGCAGCGTTGTAGGCAGGGATCGCTCCTACGAGCAGTACTTC. The encoded protein is CSVVGRDRSYEQYF.

The chain couples TRBV27 to TRBJ2-7; TRBD2 agrees at 9 bases. This CDR3 spans 15 amino acids. Germline trimming cut 5 bases from V and 2 bases from J; bases unmatched to any gene: 7. CDR1 and CDR2 from the germline V gene are MNHEY and SMNVEV (reference sequence). CDR3 in amino acids: CASSKMTSGTYEQYF. DNA for the CDR3: TGTGCCAGCAGTAAAATGACTAGCGGTACCTACGAGCAGTACTTC.

This clonotype occurred once. The chain uses TRBV11-2 and TRBJ2-7; 10 nucleotides line up with TRBD1. The germline V gene encodes CDR1 SGHAT and CDR2 FQNNGV. V shed 2 bases and J 5 bases; nucleotides not matched to a gene: 9. The CDR3 is made up of 16 amino acids. The CDR3 sequence: CASSLPKTGGKDEQYF. DNA of the CDR3: TGTGCCAGCAGCTTACCCAAGACAGGGGGCAAGGACGAGCAGTACTTC.

This chain joins TRBV5-6 and TRBJ2-7, with TRBD2 identical over 13 bases. Germline V gene lookup returns CDR1 SGHDT and CDR2 YYEEEE. The CDR3 runs 16 residues. The V and J ends lost 4 bases and 4 bases, in that order; junction bases with no gene match: 8. As DNA, the CDR3 is TGTGCCAGCAGCAAGCTGACTAGCGGGAGGTCGTACGAGCAGTACTTC. Amino acids: CASSKLTSGRSYEQYF.

The chain has TRBV4-3 and TRBJ2-1; 12 bases are shared with TRBD1. This CDR3 spans 15 amino acids. CDR1 and CDR2 from the germline V gene are LGHNA and YSLEER. Trimming cost V 3 bases and J 10 bases; bases outside gene matches: 7. The CDR3 region is CASSHQGTGGYEQFF. As DNA, the CDR3 is TGCGCCAGCAGCCACCAAGGGACAGGGGGCTACGAGCAGTTCTTC.

This chain uses TRBV7-2 with TRBJ2-5; 8 bases map to TRBD1. CDR3 length: 14 residues. The V gene's germline CDR1 is SGHTA and CDR2 FQGNSA. The V and J ends lost 5 bases and 11 bases, in that order; junction bases with no gene match: 13. The CDR3 nucleotides read TGTGCCAGCAGCCCTCCGACAGGGGCCCCCGGGCAGTACTTC. It yields the protein CASSPPTGAPGQYF.

This clonotype was observed a handful of times. This chain connects TRBV12-3 or TRBV12-4 to TRBJ2-5; 7 bases map to TRBD1. Losses at the gene ends were 0 bases for V and 6 bases for J; bases not matched to a gene: 13. The CDR3 spans 17 residues. The CDR3 DNA reads as TGTGCCAGCAGTTTAGCCGGACAGGCACCTCTCATGAAGACCCAGTACTTC. Amino acids: CASSLAGQAPLMKTQYF.

The chain carries TRBV5-1 and TRBJ2-3, with D unclear. The CDR3 loop spans 17 amino acids. The V gene lost 4 bases and the J gene lost 1 base, with 19 bases spanning the gap. CDR1 and CDR2 (germline): SGHRS, YFSETQ. The CDR3, as DNA: TGCGCCAGCAGCCTTAGTCCCAGCGTCGGTTGCACAGATACGCAGTATTTT. Its protein product is CASSLSPSVGCTDTQYF.

The chain is built from TRBV27 and TRBJ2-5, with 7 nucleotides matching TRBD1. The DNA end favors TRBJ2-7, so the J call may be wrong. This CDR3 spans 16 amino acids. The germline CDR1 and CDR2 sequences are MNHEY and SMNVEV (reference sequence). This CDR3 reads CASSPGGEGLGYEQYF. CDR3 DNA sequence: TGTGCCAGCAGCCCAGGGGGAGAGGGATTGGGGTACGAGCAGTACTTC.

A single count supports this clonotype. V is TRBV4-2 and J is TRBJ2-2, with TRBD2 matching 8 bases. Trimming cost V 4 bases and J 0 bases; bases outside gene matches: 7. Germline V gives CDR1 LGHNA, CDR2 YNFKEQ. The CDR3 consists of 17 residues. In DNA, the CDR3 is TGTGCCAGCAGCCGGTTCGAGCGGGGGCCGAACACCGGGGAGCTGTTTTTT. It codes for CASSRFERGPNTGELFF.

The rearrangement uses TRBV28 and TRBJ1-5; no clear D gene. CDR1 is MDHEN, CDR2 SYDVKM, per germline. Trimming took off 2 bases at V and 4 bases at J, with 6 bases between the two ends. This CDR3 spans 13 amino acids. Here the CDR3 DNA reads TGTGCCAGCAGTTTACACCTAAATCAGCCCCAGCATTTT. Protein sequence: CASSLHLNQPQHF.

This chain connects TRBV7-2 to TRBJ2-3; 7 nucleotides match TRBD2. Germline CDR1 and CDR2: SGHTA and FQGNSA. Trimming at V came to 1 base and at J to 2 bases, leaving 6 bases not matched to a gene. CDR3 length equals 16 residues. CDR3 sequence (DNA): TGTGCCAGCAGCTTAGTTTTTGGGGGGGACACAGATACGCAGTATTTT. Its protein is CASSLVFGGDTDTQYF.

This clonotype has just a few counts. V gene TRBV4-2 combines with J gene TRBJ2-1; perhaps TRBD1 as D (5 bases). The germline V and J ends were trimmed by 3 bases and 8 bases, with 8 bases remaining between them. CDR3 length: 12 amino acids. Germline CDR1 and CDR2: LGHNA and YNFKEQ. The CDR3 is CASSQGPDEQFF. Here the CDR3 DNA reads TGTGCCAGCAGCCAGGGGCCGGATGAGCAGTTCTTC.

In its sample, this clonotype was seen a few times. The rearrangement uses TRBV7-2 and TRBJ2-5; 7 bases align to TRBD2. The CDR3 loop spans 16 amino acids. J gave up 2 bases and V 2 bases, and 8 bases lay outside the gene matches. CDR1 and CDR2 (germline): SGHTA, FQGNSA. The CDR3 region is CASSLRLGGVQETQYF. CDR3 sequence (DNA): TGTGCCAGCAGCTTACGGCTGGGGGGGGTACAAGAGACCCAGTACTTC.

This clonotype has a single count. J is TRBJ1-6 and V is TRBV7-9; D may be TRBD1 (5 bases). The CDR3 is 12 residues long. Germline V gene data show CDR1 as SEHNR and CDR2 as FQNEAQ (reference sequence). Trimming removed 2 bases at V and 14 bases at J, with 10 bases between. CDR3 sequence: CASSLPQGALHF. CDR3 DNA: TGTGCCAGCAGCTTACCCCAGGGTGCCCTCCACTTT. The full variable domain, with the rest looked up from reference TRBV7-9 and TRBJ1-6, is DTGVSQNPRHKITKRGQNVTFRCDPISEHNRLYWYRQTLGQGPEFLTYFQNEAQLEKSRLLSDRFSAERPKGSFSTLEIQRTEQGDSAMYLCASSLPQGALHFGNGTRLTVT.

The chain has TRBV6-1 and TRBJ1-2; TRBD1 matches at 9 bases. The junction had 4 bases not matched to a gene; V was cut back by 4 bases and J by 4 bases. Germline-derived CDR1 and CDR2 are MNHNS and SASEGT. The CDR3 spans 14 residues. CDR3: CASSVADRGYGYTF. CDR3 bases: TGTGCCAGCAGTGTAGCGGACAGGGGCTATGGCTACACCTTC.